This is a list of T cell receptor beta chains from one sample in a study of blood T cell repertoires in COVID-19. The protocol was immunoSEQ multiplex PCR, while the TCRdb copy is restricted to in-frame clones and leaves out a portion. The sample lists roughly 120,000 clones, around 86% occurring once. The sequenced sample was peripheral blood. These receptors were collected from a man aged 70-80 years with acute or convalescent COVID-19. The CDR3 runs from the conserved cysteine through the conserved F or W. A D gene is named only where the DNA matches it firmly.

V | D | CDR3
TRBV6-5 | TRBD1 | CASRGTGGKETQYF
TRBV2 | . | CASLMGLRHNQPQHF
TRBV7-2 | . | CASSLGQGSSYEQYF
TRBV2 | TRBD1 | CASSYRGEWKNTEAFF
TRBV3-1/TRBV3-2 | . | CASSLRGENTEAFF
TRBV19 | TRBD1 | CASRWTGSGLSYNEQFF
TRBV12-3/TRBV12-4 | . | CASSPGFDGELFF
TRBV10-3 | TRBD1 | CAINSGTGRDTQYF
TRBV6-2/TRBV6-3 | . | CASSYQETAPNVYGYTF
TRBV7-2 | TRBD1 | CASSSTGTGASGELFF
TRBV6-5 | TRBD2 | CASRSSLAGGYEQYF
TRBV19 | TRBD1 | CASIQLQGNGEAFF
TRBV5-1 | TRBD1 | CASSADRENTGELFF
TRBV30 | . | CAWSTGEPYEQYF
TRBV18 | TRBD2 | CASSPPSAGGQINEQFF
TRBV9 | . | CASSVDTDQPQHF
TRBV7-9 | . | CASSLQGLNTEAFF
TRBV6-5 | . | CASSYAQGRHNSPLHF
TRBV30 | . | CAWRRPRVGGSNYGYTF
TRBV18 | TRBD2 | CASRADGGTGELFF
TRBV12-3/TRBV12-4 | . | CASSGTTVTGYTF
TRBV14 | TRBD2 | CASSHRGASGIRNEQFF
TRBV28 | TRBD2 | CASSEPRGTSTDTQYF
TRBV24-1 | TRBD2 | CATRELAGVTQYF
TRBV3-1/TRBV3-2 | . | CASSQTNYEQYF
TRBV7-6 | . | CASSPRRRLGDEQYF
TRBV30 | . | CAWSSGQSHSPLHF
TRBV3-1/TRBV3-2 | TRBD2 | CASSQDRLAGGGYEQYF
TRBV6-4 | TRBD2 | CASSVASGRYNEQFF
TRBV9 | . | CASSPRGEAPTDTQYF
TRBV7-9 | . | CASRGGRGTDTQYF
TRBV28 | . | CASSLWRAGANVLTF
TRBV28 | TRBD2 | CASSLGLAVLYNEQFF
TRBV28 | TRBD1 | CASAGGRELFF
TRBV5-5 | . | CASSLEGRNEQFF
TRBV2 | . | CASSGGGRTSSYNSPLHF
TRBV5-1 | TRBD1 | CASSTETGGYSPLHF
TRBV6-5 | . | CASSTGGRKDTEAFF
TRBV27 | TRBD2 | CASSFDVTSRGDTQYF
TRBV7-3 | . | CASSLSQGTEAFF
TRBV19 | . | CASLAFLGLAKNIQYF